This T cell receptor (beta chain) stems from a study of radiotherapy plus CTLA-4 blockade in lung cancer. Study conclusions and caveats: Tumor-derived TCR clones expanded in blood after radiotherapy plus ipilimumab. Early blood T cell clone dynamics reportedly forecast response best, with interferon-beta.

Note on this clone: Its antigen is undetermined.

V shed 1 base and J 9 bases; nucleotides not matched to a gene: 13. Germline V gene data show CDR1 as LNHDA and CDR2 as SQIVND (reference sequence). This CDR3 is built from 16 residues. TCRdb's copy holds only in-frame clones and misses some; the assay was immunoSEQ multiplex PCR. The top ten clones hold around a sixth of a sample with tens of thousands of clones, roughly 60% of them seen once. Each patient with chemo-refractory metastatic non-small-cell lung cancer was treated with focal radiation plus CTLA-4 blockade using ipilimumab. This rearrangement joins TRBV19 to TRBJ2-7; 9 bases line up with TRBD1. This sample comprised peripheral blood, obtained from a patient treated with radiotherapy plus ipilimumab. This TCR came from a human donor with non-small cell lung cancer who had a partial response to radiotherapy plus ipilimumab. CDR3 sequence (DNA): TGTGCCAGTAGTATAGGGCTCGGACAGGGGAGGACAGTGCAGTACTTC. Residues: CASSIGLGQGRTVQYF. The full variable domain, with the rest looked up from reference TRBV19 and TRBJ2-7, is DGGITQSPKYLFRKEGQNVTLSCEQNLNHDAMYWYRQDPGQGLRLIYYSQIVNDFQKGDIAEGYSVSREKKESFPLTVTSAQKNPTAFYLCASSIGLGQGRTVQYFGPGTRLTVT.